The entry below describes one T cell receptor (beta chain). Its antigen is not yet known. Base qualities are not provided; no much larger clone lies one nucleotide away. Each collaborating institution followed its own protocols to collect whole blood in K2EDTA tubes. Collaborator samples were shipped for TCRbeta analysis as frozen whole blood, isolated PBMCs, or DNA extracted from either sample type. This record comes from a study of blood T cell repertoires in COVID-19 (dated by TCRdb to 2018 to 2020). In terms of the full investigation: Collaborator samples came from the United States, Italy and Spain and covered acute and convalescent phases of COVID-19. The prospective study material was composed of cDNA or gDNA derived from T cells, B-cell-depleted T cells, or PBMCs. The dataset comprised deeply sampled blood TCRbeta repertoires from subjects exposed to, actively infected with, or recovered from COVID-19. The repertoires were released in a freely available public database meant as a resource for research on the immune response to SARS-CoV-2. The samples were drawn from the first 160 participants of the ongoing ImmuneRACE study and from 950 to 1,500 subjects provided by 6 global collaborators. The sample metadata nearly always contained a de-identified subject ID, COVID-19 status, age in years and sex. Where available, HLA class I and class II types were taken from metadata supplied by the sample provider and were not determined by assay-based typing.

The immunoSEQ Assay, a bias-controlled multiplex PCR, was used to amplify TCRbeta CDR3 regions from genomic DNA. Regarding the original processing steps: The number of nucleated cells in each sample was estimated from the amplification of reference gene primers within the assay. To quantify the absolute abundance of each unique TCRbeta CDR3 rearrangement, sequence reads were collapsed and filtered. For each sample, productive Simpson clonality was calculated as the square root of Simpson's diversity index across productive rearrangements. TCRdb re-hosts the immuneACCESS table, in-frame sequences only. Its copies lack some clones; in the studies checked, an unresolved V gene accounts for under half of them, and the cause for the rest is not known. V, J and clone size were drawn from that table, and D and trimming were deduced from the DNA. The sample records about 320,000 clones, 75% to 85% of which are singletons. The ten largest clones capture around 6.9% of the sample.

Looking up the germline V gene yields CDR1 KGHDR and CDR2 SFDVKD. Including the terminal cysteine and phenylalanine, the CDR3 comprises 12 residues. The sequence is cut down to CDR3 DNA, 36 bases in frame from base 1. Relative to germline, V is 5 bases shorter and J is 7 bases shorter, with 8 bases between their ends. Results the study describes overall, beyond this receptor: The amount of clinical and demographic metadata varied by source and participant and was provided uncurated.

Sample: peripheral blood. The sequence joins TRBV24-1 to TRBJ1-5; the D segment could be TRBD1, given 6 matching bases. The sequence was collected from a human donor in a cohort sampled during active COVID-19. The CDR3 region has the sequence CATSVGAQPQHF. The DNA reads TGTGCCACCAGTGTGGGGGCCCAGCCCCAGCATTTT.